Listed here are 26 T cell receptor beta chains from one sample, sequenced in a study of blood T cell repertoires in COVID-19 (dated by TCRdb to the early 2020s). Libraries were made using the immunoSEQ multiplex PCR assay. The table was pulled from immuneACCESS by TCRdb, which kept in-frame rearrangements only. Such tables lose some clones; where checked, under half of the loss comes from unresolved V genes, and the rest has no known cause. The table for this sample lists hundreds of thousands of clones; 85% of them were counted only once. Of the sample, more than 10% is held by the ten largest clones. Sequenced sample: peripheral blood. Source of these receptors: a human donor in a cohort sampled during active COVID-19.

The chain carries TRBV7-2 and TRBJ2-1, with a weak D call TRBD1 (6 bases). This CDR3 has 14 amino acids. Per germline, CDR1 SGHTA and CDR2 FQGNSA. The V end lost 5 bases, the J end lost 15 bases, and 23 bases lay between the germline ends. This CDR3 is CASSPTTGHSRRFF. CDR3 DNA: TGTGCCAGCAGCCCGACGACAGGACACTCCCGCCGGTTCTTC.

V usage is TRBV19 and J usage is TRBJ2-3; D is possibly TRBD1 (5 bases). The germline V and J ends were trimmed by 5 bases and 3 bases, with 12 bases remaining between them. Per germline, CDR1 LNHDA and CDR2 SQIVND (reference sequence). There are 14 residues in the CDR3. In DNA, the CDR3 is TGTGCCAGTAGTCGGGCAGGGTTGACAGATACGCAGTATTTT. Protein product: CASSRAGLTDTQYF.

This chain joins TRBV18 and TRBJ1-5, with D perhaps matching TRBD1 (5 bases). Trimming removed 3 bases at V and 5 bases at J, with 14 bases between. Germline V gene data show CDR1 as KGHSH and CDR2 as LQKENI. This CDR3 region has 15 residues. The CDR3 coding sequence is TGTGCCAGCTCACCTAATATAGGGGATGATCAGCCCCAGCATTTT. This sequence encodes CASSPNIGDDQPQHF.

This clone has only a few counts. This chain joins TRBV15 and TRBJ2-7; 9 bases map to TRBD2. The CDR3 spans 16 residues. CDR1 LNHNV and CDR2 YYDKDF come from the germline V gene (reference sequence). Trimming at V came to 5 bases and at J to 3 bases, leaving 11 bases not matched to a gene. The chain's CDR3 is CATSARSGGSLYEQYF. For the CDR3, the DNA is TGTGCCACCAGCGCCCGTAGCGGGGGAAGTCTCTACGAGCAGTACTTC.

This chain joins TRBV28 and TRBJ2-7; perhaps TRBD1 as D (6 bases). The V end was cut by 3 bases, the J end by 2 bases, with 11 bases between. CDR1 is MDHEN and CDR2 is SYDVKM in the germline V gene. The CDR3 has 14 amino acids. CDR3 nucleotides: TGTGCCAGCAGTTTTAGATACAGGGCCTACGAGCAGTACTTC. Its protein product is CASSFRYRAYEQYF.

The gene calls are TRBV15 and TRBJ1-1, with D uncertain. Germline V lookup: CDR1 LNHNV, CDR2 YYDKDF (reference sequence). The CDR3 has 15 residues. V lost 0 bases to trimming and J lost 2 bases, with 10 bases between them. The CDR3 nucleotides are TGTGCCACCAGCAGAGATGTGGCCCGAAACACTGAAGCTTTCTTT. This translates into CATSRDVARNTEAFF.

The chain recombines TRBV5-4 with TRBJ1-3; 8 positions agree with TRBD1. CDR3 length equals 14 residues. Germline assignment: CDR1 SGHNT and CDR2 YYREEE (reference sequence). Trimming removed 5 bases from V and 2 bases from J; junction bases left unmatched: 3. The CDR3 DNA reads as TGTGCCAGCAGGCTACAGGGGGCTGGAAACACCATATATTTT. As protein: CASRLQGAGNTIYF.

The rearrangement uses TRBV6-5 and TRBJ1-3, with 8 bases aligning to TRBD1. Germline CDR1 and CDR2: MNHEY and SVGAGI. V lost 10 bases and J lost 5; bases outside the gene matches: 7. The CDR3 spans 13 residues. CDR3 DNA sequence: TGTGCCACCCGGGGGGACAGGAGAAACACCATATATTTT. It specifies CATRGDRRNTIYF.

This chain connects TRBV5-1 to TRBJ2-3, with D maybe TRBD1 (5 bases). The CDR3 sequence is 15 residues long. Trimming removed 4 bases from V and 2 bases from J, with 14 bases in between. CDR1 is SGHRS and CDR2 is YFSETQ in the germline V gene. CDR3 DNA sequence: TGCGCCAGCAGCGGGGCGTCAGCATACACAGATACGCAGTATTTT. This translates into CASSGASAYTDTQYF.

CDR3 region: CASSLGAGRSNEKLFF. CDR3 DNA sequence: TGTGCCAGCAGCTTGGGGGCGGGCAGGAGTAATGAAAAACTGTTTTTT. The rearrangement links TRBV5-8 to TRBJ1-4, with D unclear. The V gene's germline CDR1 is SGHTS and CDR2 YDEGEE. The CDR3 is 16 residues long. V lost 0 bases to trimming and J lost 4 bases, with 13 bases between them.

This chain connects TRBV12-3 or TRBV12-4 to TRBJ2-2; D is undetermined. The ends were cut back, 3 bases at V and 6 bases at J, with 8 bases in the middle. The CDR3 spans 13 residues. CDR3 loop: CASSFVIAGELFF. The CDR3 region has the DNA TGTGCCAGCAGTTTCGTTATAGCCGGGGAGCTGTTTTTT.

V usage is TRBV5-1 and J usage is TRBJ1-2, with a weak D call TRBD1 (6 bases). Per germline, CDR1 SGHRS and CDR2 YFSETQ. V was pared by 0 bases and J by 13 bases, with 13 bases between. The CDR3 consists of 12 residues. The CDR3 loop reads CASSLGTAKITF. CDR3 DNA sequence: TGCGCCAGCAGCTTGGGGACAGCCAAGATCACCTTC.

CDR3 bases: TGTGCCAGCAGCTTGGGACAGGGCGGGGAGACCCAGTACTTC. Amino acids: CASSLGQGGETQYF. The gene calls are TRBV5-8 and TRBJ2-5; 7 bases align to TRBD1. V lost 0 bases, J lost 5 bases, and 4 bases stayed unmatched. This CDR3 has 14 amino acids. The germline V gene has CDR1 SGHTS and CDR2 YDEGEE.

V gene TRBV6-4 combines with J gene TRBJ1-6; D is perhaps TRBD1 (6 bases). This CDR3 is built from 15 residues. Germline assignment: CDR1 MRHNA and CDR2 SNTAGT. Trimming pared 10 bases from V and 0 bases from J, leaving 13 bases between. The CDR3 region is CATPRRGSYNSPLHF. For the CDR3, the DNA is TGTGCCACCCCCCGCAGGGGCTCCTATAATTCACCCCTCCACTTT.

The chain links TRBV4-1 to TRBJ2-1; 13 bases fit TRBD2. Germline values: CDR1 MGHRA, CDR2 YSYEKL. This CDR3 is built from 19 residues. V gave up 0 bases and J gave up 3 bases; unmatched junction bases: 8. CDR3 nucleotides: TGCGCCAGCAGCCAAGATGTACTAGCGGGAGGGTTTCGCTACAATGAGCAGTTCTTC. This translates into CASSQDVLAGGFRYNEQFF.

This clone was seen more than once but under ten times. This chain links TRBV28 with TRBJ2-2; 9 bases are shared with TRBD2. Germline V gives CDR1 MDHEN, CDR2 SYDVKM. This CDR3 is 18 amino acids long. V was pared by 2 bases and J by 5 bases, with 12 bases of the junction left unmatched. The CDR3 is CASSLMRIAGVGTGELFF. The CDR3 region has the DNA TGTGCCAGCAGTTTAATGAGGATAGCGGGAGTTGGGACCGGGGAGCTGTTTTTT.

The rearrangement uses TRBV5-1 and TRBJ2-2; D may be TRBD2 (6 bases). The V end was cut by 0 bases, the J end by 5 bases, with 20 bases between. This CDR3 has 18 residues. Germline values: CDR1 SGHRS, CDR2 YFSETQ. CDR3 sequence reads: CASSLAAGLPGLTGELFF. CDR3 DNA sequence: TGCGCCAGCAGCTTGGCTGCGGGACTTCCCGGGTTAACCGGGGAGCTGTTTTTT.

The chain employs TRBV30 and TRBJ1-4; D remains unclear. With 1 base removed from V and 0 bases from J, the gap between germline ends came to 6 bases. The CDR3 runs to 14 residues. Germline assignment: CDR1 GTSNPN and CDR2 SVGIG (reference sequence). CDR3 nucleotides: TGTGCCTGGAGTGAGACTGCAACTAATGAAAAACTGTTTTTT. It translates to CAWSETATNEKLFF.

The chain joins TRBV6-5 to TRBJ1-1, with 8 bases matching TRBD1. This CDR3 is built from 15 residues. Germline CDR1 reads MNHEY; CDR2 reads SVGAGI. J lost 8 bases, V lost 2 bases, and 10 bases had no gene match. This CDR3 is CASSYRTGSIPEAFF. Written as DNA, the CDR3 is TGTGCCAGCAGTTACCGGACAGGGTCTATCCCCGAAGCTTTCTTT.

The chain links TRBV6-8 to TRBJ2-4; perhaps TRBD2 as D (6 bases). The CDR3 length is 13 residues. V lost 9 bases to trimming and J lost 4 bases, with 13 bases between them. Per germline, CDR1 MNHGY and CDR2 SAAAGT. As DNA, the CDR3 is TGTGCCAGGGGGGGAGAGGCAAAAAACATTCAGTACTTC. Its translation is CARGGEAKNIQYF.

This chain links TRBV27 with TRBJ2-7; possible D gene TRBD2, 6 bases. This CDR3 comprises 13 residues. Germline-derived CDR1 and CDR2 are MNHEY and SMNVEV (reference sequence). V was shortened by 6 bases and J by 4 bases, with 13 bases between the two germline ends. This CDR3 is CASRTGVRYEQYF. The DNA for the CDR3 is TGTGCCAGCAGGACGGGAGTGAGGTACGAGCAGTACTTC.

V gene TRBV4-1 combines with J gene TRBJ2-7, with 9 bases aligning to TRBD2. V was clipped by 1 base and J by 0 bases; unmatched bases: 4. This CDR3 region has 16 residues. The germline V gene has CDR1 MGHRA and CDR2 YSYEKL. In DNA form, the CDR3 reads TGCGCCAGCAGCCAAGTCTCAGCGGGAGGCTCCTACGAGCAGTACTTC. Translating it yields CASSQVSAGGSYEQYF.

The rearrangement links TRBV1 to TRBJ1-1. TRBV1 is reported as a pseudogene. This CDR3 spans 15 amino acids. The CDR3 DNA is TGCACCAGCAGCCAGACCCGGGGGGGGTACACTGAAGCTTTCTTT. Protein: CTSSQTRGGYTEAFF.

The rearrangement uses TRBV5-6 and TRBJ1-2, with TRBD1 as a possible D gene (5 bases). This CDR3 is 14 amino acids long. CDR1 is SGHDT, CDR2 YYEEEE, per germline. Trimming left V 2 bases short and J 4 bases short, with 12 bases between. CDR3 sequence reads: CASSFKGLGYGYTF. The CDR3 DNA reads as TGTGCCAGCAGCTTTAAGGGGCTTGGCTATGGCTACACCTTC.

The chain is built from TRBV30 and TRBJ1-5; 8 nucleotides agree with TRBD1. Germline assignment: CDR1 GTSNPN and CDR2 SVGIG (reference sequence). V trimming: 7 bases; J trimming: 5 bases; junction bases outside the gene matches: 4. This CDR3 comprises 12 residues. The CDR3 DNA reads TGTGCCTCTTCACAGGGGGATCAGCCCCAGCATTTT. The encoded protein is CASSQGDQPQHF.

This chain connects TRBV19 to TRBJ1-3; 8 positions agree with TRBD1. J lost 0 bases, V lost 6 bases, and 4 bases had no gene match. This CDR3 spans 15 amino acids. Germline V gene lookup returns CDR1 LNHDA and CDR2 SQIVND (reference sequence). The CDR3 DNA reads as TGTGCCAGTAGAAGGACAGGGCGCTCTGGAAACACCATATATTTT. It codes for CASRRTGRSGNTIYF.